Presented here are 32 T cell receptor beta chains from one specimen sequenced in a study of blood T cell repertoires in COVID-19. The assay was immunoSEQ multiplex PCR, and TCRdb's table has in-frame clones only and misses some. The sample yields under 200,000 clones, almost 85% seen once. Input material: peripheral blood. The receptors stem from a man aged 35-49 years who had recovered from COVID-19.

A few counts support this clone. The CDR3 DNA reads TGCGCCAGCAGTCCTCCTGGTCTGGGGAGTATCTCCTACGAGCAGTACTTC. Its protein is CASSPPGLGSISYEQYF. The chain couples TRBV5-1 to TRBJ2-7; a weak D match, TRBD2 (5 bases). CDR3 length: 17 amino acids. Trimming shortened V by 5 bases and J by 0 bases, and 21 bases separated the two germline ends. Per the germline V gene, CDR1 is SGHRS and CDR2 is YFSETQ.

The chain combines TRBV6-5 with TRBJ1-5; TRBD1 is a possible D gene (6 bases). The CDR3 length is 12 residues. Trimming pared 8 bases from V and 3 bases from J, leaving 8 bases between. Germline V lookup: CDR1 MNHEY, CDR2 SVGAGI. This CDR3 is CASWTVNQPQHF. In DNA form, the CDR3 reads TGTGCCAGCTGGACAGTCAATCAGCCCCAGCATTTT.

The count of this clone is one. The DNA for the CDR3 is TGTGCCAGCAGCGAAGGGGTTCCCGGGGAGCTGTTTTTT. Protein sequence: CASSEGVPGELFF. The gene calls are TRBV27 and TRBJ2-2; tentative D call: TRBD1 (5 bases). V was shortened by 6 bases and J by 6 bases, with 11 bases between the two germline ends. The CDR3 is 13 amino acids. In germline, CDR1 is MNHEY, CDR2 SMNVEV (reference sequence).

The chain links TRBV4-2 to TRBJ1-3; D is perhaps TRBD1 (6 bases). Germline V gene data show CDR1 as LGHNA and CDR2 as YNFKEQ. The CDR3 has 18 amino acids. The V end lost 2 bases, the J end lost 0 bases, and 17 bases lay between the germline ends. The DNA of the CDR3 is TGTGCCAGCAGCCAAAAGGGGCCAGGGGCGATCTCTGGAAACACCATATATTTT. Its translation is CASSQKGPGAISGNTIYF.

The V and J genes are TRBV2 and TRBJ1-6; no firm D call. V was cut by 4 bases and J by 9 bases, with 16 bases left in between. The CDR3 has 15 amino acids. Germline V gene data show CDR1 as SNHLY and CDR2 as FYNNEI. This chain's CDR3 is CASSAEEGLGSPLHF. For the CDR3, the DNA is TGTGCCAGCAGTGCCGAGGAGGGTCTGGGTTCACCCCTCCACTTT.

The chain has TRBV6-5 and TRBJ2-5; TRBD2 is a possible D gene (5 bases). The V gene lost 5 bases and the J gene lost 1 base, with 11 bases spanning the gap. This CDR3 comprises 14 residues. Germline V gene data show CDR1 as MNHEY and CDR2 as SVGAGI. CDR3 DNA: TGTGCCAGCAGTAGCGGCGGGCCCCAAGAGACCCAGTACTTC. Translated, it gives CASSSGGPQETQYF.

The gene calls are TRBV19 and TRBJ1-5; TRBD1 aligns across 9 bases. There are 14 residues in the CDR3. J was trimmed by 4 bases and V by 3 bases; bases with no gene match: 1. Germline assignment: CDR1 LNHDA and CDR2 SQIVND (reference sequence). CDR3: CASSIDRGNQPQHF. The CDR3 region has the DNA TGTGCCAGTAGTATTGACAGGGGGAATCAGCCCCAGCATTTT.

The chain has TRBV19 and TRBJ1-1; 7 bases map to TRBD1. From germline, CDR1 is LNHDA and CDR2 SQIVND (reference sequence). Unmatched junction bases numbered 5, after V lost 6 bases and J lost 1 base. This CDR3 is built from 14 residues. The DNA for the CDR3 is TGTGCCAGTAGGCCGACAGGGAGGAACACTGAAGCTTTCTTT. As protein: CASRPTGRNTEAFF.

CDR3 protein: CASSPLAGDNEQFF. The CDR3 DNA reads TGTGCCAGCAGCCCCCTAGCGGGGGACAATGAGCAGTTCTTC. The rearrangement links TRBV9 to TRBJ2-1; 10 nucleotides line up with TRBD2. Germline trimming cut 4 bases from V and 5 bases from J; bases unmatched to any gene: 3. The CDR3 is 14 residues long. The germline V gene has CDR1 SGDLS and CDR2 YYNGEE.

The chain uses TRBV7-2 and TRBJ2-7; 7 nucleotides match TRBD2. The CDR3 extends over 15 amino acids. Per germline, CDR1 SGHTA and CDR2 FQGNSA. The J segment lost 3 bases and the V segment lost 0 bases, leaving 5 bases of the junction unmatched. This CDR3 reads CASSLAPSGLYEQYF. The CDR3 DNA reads TGTGCCAGCAGCTTAGCCCCTAGCGGCCTCTACGAGCAGTACTTC.

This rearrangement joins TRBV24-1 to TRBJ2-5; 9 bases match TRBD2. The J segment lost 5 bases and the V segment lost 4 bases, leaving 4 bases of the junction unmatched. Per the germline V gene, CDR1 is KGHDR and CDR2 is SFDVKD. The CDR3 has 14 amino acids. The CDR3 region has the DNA TGTGCCACCAGTGACCCCGGGACTAGCGAGACCCAGTACTTC. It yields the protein CATSDPGTSETQYF.

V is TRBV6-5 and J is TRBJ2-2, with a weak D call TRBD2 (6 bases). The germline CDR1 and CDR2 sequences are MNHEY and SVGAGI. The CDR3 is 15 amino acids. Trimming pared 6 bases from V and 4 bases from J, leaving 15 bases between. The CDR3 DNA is TGTGCCAGCAGATATCTAGCGCACTCCACCGGGGAGCTGTTTTTT. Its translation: CASRYLAHSTGELFF.

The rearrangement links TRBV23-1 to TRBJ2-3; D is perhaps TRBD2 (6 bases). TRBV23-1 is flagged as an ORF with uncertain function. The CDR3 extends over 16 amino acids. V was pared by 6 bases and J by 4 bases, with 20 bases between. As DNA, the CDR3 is TGCGCCAGCAGGCAAGTTAACGGGAGTATCGCAGATACGCAGTATTTT. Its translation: CASRQVNGSIADTQYF.

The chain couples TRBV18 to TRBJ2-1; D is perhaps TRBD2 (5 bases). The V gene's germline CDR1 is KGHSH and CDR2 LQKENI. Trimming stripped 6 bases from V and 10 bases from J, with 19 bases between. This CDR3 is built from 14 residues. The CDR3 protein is CASSGLPRGGEQFF. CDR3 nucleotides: TGTGCCAGCTCTGGACTTCCCCGGGGTGGGGAGCAGTTCTTC.

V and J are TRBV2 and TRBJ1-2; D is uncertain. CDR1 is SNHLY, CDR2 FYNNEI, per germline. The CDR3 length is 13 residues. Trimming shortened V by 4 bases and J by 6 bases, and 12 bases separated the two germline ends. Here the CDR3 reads CASSVDSPDGYTF. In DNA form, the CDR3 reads TGTGCCAGCAGTGTCGACTCACCAGATGGCTACACCTTC.

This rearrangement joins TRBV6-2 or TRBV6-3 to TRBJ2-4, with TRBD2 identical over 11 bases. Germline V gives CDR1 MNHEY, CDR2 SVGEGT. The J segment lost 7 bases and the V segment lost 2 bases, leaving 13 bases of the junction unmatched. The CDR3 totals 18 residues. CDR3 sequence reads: CASSYRASGGSAGNIQYF. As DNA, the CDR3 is TGTGCCAGCAGTTACCGGGCTAGCGGGGGGAGCGCCGGGAACATTCAGTACTTC.

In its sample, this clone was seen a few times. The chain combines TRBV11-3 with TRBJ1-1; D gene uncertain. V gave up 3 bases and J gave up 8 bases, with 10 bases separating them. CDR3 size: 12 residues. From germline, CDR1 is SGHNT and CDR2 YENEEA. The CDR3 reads CASSFGRAEAFF. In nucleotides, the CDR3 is TGTGCCAGCAGCTTCGGGAGGGCCGAAGCTTTCTTT.

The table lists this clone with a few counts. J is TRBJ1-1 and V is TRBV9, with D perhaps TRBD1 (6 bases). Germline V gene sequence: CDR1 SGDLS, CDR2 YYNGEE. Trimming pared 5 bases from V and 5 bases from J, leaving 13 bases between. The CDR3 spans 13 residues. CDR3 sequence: CASSPGGTTEAFF. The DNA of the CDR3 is TGTGCCAGCAGTCCCGGGGGGACAACTGAAGCTTTCTTT.

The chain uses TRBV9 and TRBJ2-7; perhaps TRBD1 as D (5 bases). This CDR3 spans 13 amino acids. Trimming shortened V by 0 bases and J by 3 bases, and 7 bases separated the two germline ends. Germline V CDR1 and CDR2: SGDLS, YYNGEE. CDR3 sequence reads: CASSVATGYEQYF. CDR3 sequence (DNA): TGTGCCAGCAGCGTAGCCACAGGCTACGAGCAGTACTTC.

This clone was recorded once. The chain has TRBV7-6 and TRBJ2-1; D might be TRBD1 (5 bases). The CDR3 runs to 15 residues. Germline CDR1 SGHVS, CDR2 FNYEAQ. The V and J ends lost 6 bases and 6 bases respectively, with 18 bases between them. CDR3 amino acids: CASSYRAPGINEQFF. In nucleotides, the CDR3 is TGTGCCAGCAGTTACCGGGCCCCAGGGATCAATGAGCAGTTCTTC.

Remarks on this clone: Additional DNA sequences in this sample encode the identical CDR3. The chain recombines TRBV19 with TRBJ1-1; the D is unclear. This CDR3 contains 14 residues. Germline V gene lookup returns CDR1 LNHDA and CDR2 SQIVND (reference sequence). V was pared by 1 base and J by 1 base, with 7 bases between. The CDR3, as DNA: TGTGCCAGTAGTATAGGTGCCGGGAACACTGAAGCTTTCTTT. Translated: CASSIGAGNTEAFF.

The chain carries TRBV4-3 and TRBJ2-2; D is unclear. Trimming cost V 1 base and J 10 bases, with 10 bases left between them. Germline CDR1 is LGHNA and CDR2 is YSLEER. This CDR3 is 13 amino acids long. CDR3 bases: TGCGCCAGCAGCCAAGGTAACTACCAGGAGCTGTTTTTT. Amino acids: CASSQGNYQELFF.

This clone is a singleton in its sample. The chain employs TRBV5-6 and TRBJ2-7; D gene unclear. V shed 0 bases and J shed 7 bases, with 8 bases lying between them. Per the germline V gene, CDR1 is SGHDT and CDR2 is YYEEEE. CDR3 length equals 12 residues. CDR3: CASSLGLREQYF. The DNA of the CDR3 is TGTGCCAGCAGCTTGGGACTGAGGGAGCAGTACTTC.

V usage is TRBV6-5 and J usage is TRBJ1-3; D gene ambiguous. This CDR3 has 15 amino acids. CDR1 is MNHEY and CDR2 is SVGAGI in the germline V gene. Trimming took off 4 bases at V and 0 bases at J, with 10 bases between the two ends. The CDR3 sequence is CASSSLLLSGNTIYF. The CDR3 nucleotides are TGTGCCAGCAGTTCCCTCCTACTCTCTGGAAACACCATATATTTT.

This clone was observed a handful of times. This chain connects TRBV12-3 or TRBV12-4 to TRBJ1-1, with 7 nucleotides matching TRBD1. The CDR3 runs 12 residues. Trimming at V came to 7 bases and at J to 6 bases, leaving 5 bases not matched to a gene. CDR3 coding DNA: TGTGCCAGCAACAGGGGTATCTCTGAAGCTTTCTTT. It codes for CASNRGISEAFF.

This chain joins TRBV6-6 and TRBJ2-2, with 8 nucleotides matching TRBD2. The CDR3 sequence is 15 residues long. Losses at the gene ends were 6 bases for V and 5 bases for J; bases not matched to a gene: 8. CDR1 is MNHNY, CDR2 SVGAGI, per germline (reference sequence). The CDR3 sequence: CASSSRAGETGELFF. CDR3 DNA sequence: TGTGCCAGCAGCTCCCGAGCGGGGGAAACCGGGGAGCTGTTTTTT.

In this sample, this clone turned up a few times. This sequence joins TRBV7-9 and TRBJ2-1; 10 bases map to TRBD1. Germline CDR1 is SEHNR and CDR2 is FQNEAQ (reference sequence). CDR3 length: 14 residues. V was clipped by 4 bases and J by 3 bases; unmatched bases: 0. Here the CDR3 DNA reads TGTGCCAGCAGCTGGGACAGGGGCTACAATGAGCAGTTCTTC. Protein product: CASSWDRGYNEQFF.

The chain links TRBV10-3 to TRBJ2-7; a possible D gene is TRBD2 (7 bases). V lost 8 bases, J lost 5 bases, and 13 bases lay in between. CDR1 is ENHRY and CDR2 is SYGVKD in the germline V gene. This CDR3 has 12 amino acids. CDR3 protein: CAIGGGGNEQYF. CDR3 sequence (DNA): TGTGCCATCGGTGGGGGGGGCAACGAGCAGTACTTC.

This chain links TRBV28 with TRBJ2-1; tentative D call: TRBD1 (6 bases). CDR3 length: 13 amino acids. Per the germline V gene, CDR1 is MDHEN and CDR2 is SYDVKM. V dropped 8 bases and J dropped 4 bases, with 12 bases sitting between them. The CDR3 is CASGGIGYNEQFF. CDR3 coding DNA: TGTGCCAGCGGGGGCATCGGTTACAATGAGCAGTTCTTC.

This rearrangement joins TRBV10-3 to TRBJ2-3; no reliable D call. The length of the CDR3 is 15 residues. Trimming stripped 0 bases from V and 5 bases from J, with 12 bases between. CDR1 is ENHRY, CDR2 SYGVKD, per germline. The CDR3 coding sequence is TGTGCCATCAGTGAGTCATCGCGGTTTTTAGATACGCAGTATTTT. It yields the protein CAISESSRFLDTQYF.

This chain's CDR3 is CASSQRGQGRNTEAFF. DNA for the CDR3: TGTGCCAGCAGCCAAAGGGGACAGGGACGAAACACTGAAGCTTTCTTT. The chain recombines TRBV7-9 with TRBJ1-1; TRBD1 matches 9 bases. From germline, CDR1 is SEHNR and CDR2 FQNEAQ (reference sequence). V lost 5 bases to trimming and J lost 2 bases; unmatched junction nucleotides: 9. The CDR3 length is 16 residues. Together with reference TRBV7-9 and TRBJ1-1, the CDR3 gives the full variable domain: DTGVSQNPRHKITKRGQNVTFRCDPISEHNRLYWYRQTLGQGPEFLTYFQNEAQLEKSRLLSDRFSAERPKGSFSTLEIQRTEQGDSAMYLCASSQRGQGRNTEAFFGQGTRLTVV.

This CDR3 reads CASSLTGDYGYTF. The CDR3 DNA sequence: TGTGCCAGCAGCCTAACAGGGGACTATGGCTACACCTTC. This chain uses TRBV2 with TRBJ1-2; 7 bases align to TRBD1. V gave up 6 bases and J gave up 3 bases; unmatched junction bases: 4. The CDR3 extends over 13 amino acids. CDR1 is SNHLY, CDR2 FYNNEI, per germline.